This record looks at one T cell receptor (beta chain) sequence and its context. RNA, at about 0.45 to 1 ug, was reverse transcribed with random hexamers. TCR beta CDR3 was amplified by immunoSEQ covering 54 Vbeta and 13 Jbeta. TCRdb reprocessed the immunoSEQ multiplex PCR reads via MiXCR and lists one record per CDR3 protein. This table has under 200,000 distinct CDR3 sequences, about 94% appearing once. The sample is drawn from a study of CD8 T cells in Susac syndrome. Trimming removed 6 bases from V and 2 bases from J, with 14 bases in between. The CDR3 loop spans 14 amino acids. In germline, CDR1 is KGHSH, CDR2 LQKENI. While CD8+ and CD4+ T cells were isolated negatively, TEMRA cells were enriched by FACS.

The origin of this receptor is a human donor in good health. This chain joins TRBV18 and TRBJ2-7; D gene unclear. Sequencing was done on a sample of CD4+ T cells from PBMCs. The CDR3 reads CASSPPPNPYEQYV. The CDR3 DNA follows: TGTGCCAGCTCTCCTCCTCCTAACCCCTACGAGCAGTACGTC.